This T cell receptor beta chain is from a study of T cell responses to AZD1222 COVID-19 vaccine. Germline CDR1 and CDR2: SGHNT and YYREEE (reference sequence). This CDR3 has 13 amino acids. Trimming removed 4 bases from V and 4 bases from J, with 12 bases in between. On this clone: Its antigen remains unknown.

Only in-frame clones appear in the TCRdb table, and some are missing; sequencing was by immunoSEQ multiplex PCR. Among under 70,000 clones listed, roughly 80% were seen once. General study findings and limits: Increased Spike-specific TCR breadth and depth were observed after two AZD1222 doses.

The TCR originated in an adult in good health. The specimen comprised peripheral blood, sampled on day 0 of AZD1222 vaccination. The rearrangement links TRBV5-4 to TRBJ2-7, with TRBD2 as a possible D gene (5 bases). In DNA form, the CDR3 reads TGTGCCAGCAGCCCCAGGTCGGGATACGAGCAGTACTTC. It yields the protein CASSPRSGYEQYF.